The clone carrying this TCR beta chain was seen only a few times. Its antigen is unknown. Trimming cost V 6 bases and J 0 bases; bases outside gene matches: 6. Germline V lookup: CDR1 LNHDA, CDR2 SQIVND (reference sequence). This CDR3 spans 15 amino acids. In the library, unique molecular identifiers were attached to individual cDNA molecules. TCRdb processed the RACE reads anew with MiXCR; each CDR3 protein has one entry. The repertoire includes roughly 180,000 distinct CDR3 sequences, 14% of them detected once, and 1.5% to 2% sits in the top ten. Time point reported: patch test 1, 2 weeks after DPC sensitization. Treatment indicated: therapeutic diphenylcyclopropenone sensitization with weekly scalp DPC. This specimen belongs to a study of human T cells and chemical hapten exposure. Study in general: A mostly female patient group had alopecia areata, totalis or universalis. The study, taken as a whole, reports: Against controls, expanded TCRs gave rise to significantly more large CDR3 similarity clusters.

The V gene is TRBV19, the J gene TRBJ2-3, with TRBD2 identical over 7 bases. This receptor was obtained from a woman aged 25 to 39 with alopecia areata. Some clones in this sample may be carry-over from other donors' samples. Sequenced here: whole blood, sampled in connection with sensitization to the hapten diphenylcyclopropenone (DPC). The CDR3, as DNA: TGTGCCAGTAGGAACGGGGGGACTAGCACAGATACGCAGTATTTT. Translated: CASRNGGTSTDTQYF.